This TCR beta chain was obtained from a study of OX40 agonist ivuxolimab in advanced cancers. At the level of the study: Patients with prior anti-PD-1, anti-PD-L1 or anti-CTLA-4 therapy were eligible; approximately 40% had some.

Method: immunoSEQ multiplex PCR; TCRdb's copy keeps in-frame clones and lacks some. There are about 62,000 clones in the sample; about 85% occur only once, and about 4.2% lies in the top ten. V was cut by 2 bases and J by 11 bases, with 19 bases left in between. The CDR3 has 15 amino acids. Germline CDR1 and CDR2: SGHTA and FQGNSA. In this sample, this clone turned up a few times. This receptor was identified in an adult with an advanced solid tumor such as melanoma, head and neck, liver or kidney cancer. The rearrangement links TRBV7-2 to TRBJ2-1; D is uncertain. The sequences come from CD4+ or CD8+ T cells sorted from blood, collected in a trial of the OX40 agonist ivuxolimab. For the CDR3, the DNA is TGTGCCAGCAGCTTAAAGGGCCCTAAGCGTGGGAAGCAGTTCTTC. Amino acids: CASSLKGPKRGKQFF.